Following are 12 T cell receptor beta chains from one sample sequenced in a study of blood T cell repertoires in COVID-19. Some clones are missing from TCRdb's copy, which holds only in-frame ones; the method was immunoSEQ multiplex PCR. The table lists about 63,000 clones, around 84% of them singletons, with 10% to 15% in the top ten. The sample taken for sequencing was peripheral blood. The receptor source for this set is a human donor in a cohort sampled during active COVID-19.

The gene calls are TRBV5-1 and TRBJ2-7, with a possible D match to TRBD2 (7 bases). Germline V gene lookup returns CDR1 SGHRS and CDR2 YFSETQ. V was trimmed by 2 bases and J by 1 base, leaving 13 bases between them. The CDR3 has 15 residues. CDR3 nucleotides: TGCGCCAGCAGCTTTGCTAGCGGACAGTCCTACGAGCAGTACTTC. Amino acid sequence: CASSFASGQSYEQYF.

This clone was recorded once. The chain has TRBV27 and TRBJ1-2, with 9 positions matching TRBD1. This CDR3 is 14 amino acids long. The germline CDR1 and CDR2 sequences are MNHEY and SMNVEV (reference sequence). J lost 6 bases, V lost 6 bases, and 8 bases had no gene match. The CDR3 region is CASSARTGEHGYTF. The CDR3 DNA sequence: TGTGCCAGCAGCGCGCGGACAGGGGAACATGGCTACACCTTC.

The chain employs TRBV15 and TRBJ1-2; D call uncertain. CDR1 LNHNV and CDR2 YYDKDF come from the germline V gene (reference sequence). V shed 6 bases and J shed 6 bases, with 17 bases lying between them. The CDR3 extends over 14 amino acids. The CDR3 here is CATSKRGIKDGYTF. DNA for the CDR3: TGTGCCACCAGTAAACGGGGAATTAAGGATGGCTACACCTTC.

The gene calls are TRBV4-3 and TRBJ2-7, with D maybe TRBD2 (5 bases). V gave up 0 bases and J gave up 2 bases, with 14 bases separating them. Germline CDR1 is LGHNA and CDR2 is YSLEER. There are 16 residues in the CDR3. CDR3 DNA sequence: TGCGCCAGCAGCCAAGATCCCCGGGGATCCACCTACGAGCAGTACTTC. Its protein product is CASSQDPRGSTYEQYF.

As to this clone: The sample carries other DNA sequences with the same CDR3. This chain links TRBV6-2 or TRBV6-3 with TRBJ2-6, with D possibly matching TRBD2 (6 bases). CDR1 MNHEY and CDR2 SVGEGT come from the germline V gene. With 3 bases removed from V and 1 base from J, the gap between germline ends came to 7 bases. This CDR3 has 15 residues. CDR3 nucleotides: TGTGCCAGCAGTTATGGGGGGTCTGGGGCCAACGTCCTGACTTTC. It encodes CASSYGGSGANVLTF.

This clone has a single count. The chain links TRBV2 to TRBJ2-5; 14 bases map to TRBD2. The CDR3 has 16 residues. The germline V gene has CDR1 SNHLY and CDR2 FYNNEI. Losses at the gene ends were 6 bases for V and 5 bases for J; bases not matched to a gene: 8. The CDR3 bases are TGTGCCAGCAGGGGGACTAGCGGGAGTAAAGGGGAGACCCAGTACTTC. Protein product: CASRGTSGSKGETQYF.

This clone came up once. The chain combines TRBV29-1 with TRBJ2-2; 11 bases map to TRBD2. The V segment lost 4 bases and the J segment 1 base; nucleotides outside the gene matches: 2. The CDR3 totals 15 residues. CDR1 is SQVTM and CDR2 is ANQGSEA in the germline V gene. CDR3 sequence: CSVGGTSGNTGELFF. CDR3 bases: TGCAGCGTTGGAGGGACTAGCGGGAACACCGGGGAGCTGTTTTTT.

J is TRBJ1-5 and V is TRBV27, with D perhaps TRBD1 (5 bases). The germline CDR1 and CDR2 sequences are MNHEY and SMNVEV (reference sequence). This CDR3 spans 11 amino acids. Trimming left V 9 bases short and J 9 bases short, with 12 bases between. The DNA for the CDR3 is TGTGCCAGAGGAGATCAGGGGCCCCAGCATTTT. Translating gives CARGDQGPQHF.

The rearrangement links TRBV3-1 (or the pseudogene TRBV3-2) to TRBJ1-3; D is perhaps TRBD1 (5 bases). V lost 2 bases, J lost 0 bases, and 8 bases lay in between. This CDR3 has 15 residues. CDR1 LGHDT and CDR2 YNNKEL come from the germline V gene (reference sequence). Here the CDR3 DNA reads TGTGCCAGCAGCCAAAGACAGTACTCTGGAAACACCATATATTTT. Amino acid sequence: CASSQRQYSGNTIYF.

The chain employs TRBV18 and TRBJ2-7; 10 bases map to TRBD2. Per the germline V gene, CDR1 is KGHSH and CDR2 is LQKENI. This CDR3 contains 15 residues. Germline trimming cut 2 bases from V and 6 bases from J; bases unmatched to any gene: 7. The CDR3 sequence is CASSPNSGGPPEQYF. DNA of the CDR3: TGTGCCAGCTCACCAAATAGCGGGGGGCCTCCCGAGCAGTACTTC.

The V gene is TRBV19, the J gene TRBJ2-7; maybe TRBD1 (6 bases). Germline V gene lookup returns CDR1 LNHDA and CDR2 SQIVND (reference sequence). The V and J ends lost 4 bases and 5 bases respectively, with 9 bases between them. The CDR3 spans 12 residues. CDR3 DNA: TGTGCCAGTAGTACACAGGGCGACGAGCAGTACTTC. Translating gives CASSTQGDEQYF.

The chain employs TRBV7-9 and TRBJ2-5, with 13 bases identical to TRBD2. Germline CDR1 SEHNR, CDR2 FQNEAQ (reference sequence). The CDR3 runs 14 residues. V shed 5 bases, J shed 4 bases, and the junction held 1 base outside the gene matches. CDR3 DNA sequence: TGTGCCAGCAGCAGGACTAGCGGGAGAGAGACCCAGTACTTC. Protein sequence: CASSRTSGRETQYF.